These 8 T cell receptor beta chains share one sample of origin, sequenced in a study of blood T cell repertoires in COVID-19. The protocol was immunoSEQ multiplex PCR, while the TCRdb copy is restricted to in-frame clones and leaves out a portion. The sample yields a few hundred thousand clones, roughly 90% seen once. Specimen: PBMCs or T cells enriched from blood (not recorded which). The receptor set was obtained from a man between 18 and 29 years old with acute COVID-19.

The rearrangement joins TRBV28 to TRBJ1-6, with D hard to call. The germline V and J ends were trimmed by 7 bases and 0 bases, with 16 bases remaining between them. This CDR3 is built from 17 residues. Germline V gives CDR1 MDHEN, CDR2 SYDVKM. The CDR3 sequence: CASKPLVPSSYNSPLHF. In DNA, the CDR3 is TGTGCCAGCAAACCCCTAGTTCCGAGCTCCTATAATTCACCCCTCCACTTT.

The chain has TRBV29-1 and TRBJ2-1; 7 nucleotides line up with TRBD1. V was pared by 5 bases and J by 0 bases, with 10 bases of the junction left unmatched. CDR3 length: 16 amino acids. Germline V gene sequence: CDR1 SQVTM, CDR2 ANQGSEA. The CDR3 DNA reads TGCAGCGTTCCGACCCGGACAGGAAGCTCCTACAATGAGCAGTTCTTC. It translates to CSVPTRTGSSYNEQFF.

This clone occurred once. The V call is TRBV7-2, the J call TRBJ2-7; 15 bases align to TRBD2. In germline, CDR1 is SGHTA, CDR2 FQGNSA. This CDR3 is built from 18 residues. Unmatched junction bases numbered 11, after V lost 2 bases and J lost 6 bases. Written as DNA, the CDR3 is TGTGCCAGCAGCTTACACAGGGGACTAGCGGGAGGTGTATCCGAGCAGTACTTC. This gives the protein CASSLHRGLAGGVSEQYF. Full variable domain (missing parts from reference TRBV7-2 and TRBJ2-7): GAGVSQSPSNKVTEKGKDVELRCDPISGHTALYWYRQSLGQGLEFLIYFQGNSAPDKSGLPSDRFSAERTGGSVSTLTIQRTQQEDSAVYLCASSLHRGLAGGVSEQYFGPGTRLTVT.

The chain combines TRBV19 with TRBJ2-2, with D unclear. The CDR3 totals 14 residues. CDR1 and CDR2 from the germline V gene are LNHDA and SQIVND (reference sequence). V shed 7 bases and J shed 2 bases, with 11 bases lying between them. The CDR3 sequence is CASNNGVNTGELFF. The CDR3 DNA follows: TGTGCCAGTAATAACGGAGTTAACACCGGGGAGCTGTTTTTT. The whole variable domain, filled in from reference TRBV19 and TRBJ2-2, reads DGGITQSPKYLFRKEGQNVTLSCEQNLNHDAMYWYRQDPGQGLRLIYYSQIVNDFQKGDIAEGYSVSREKKESFPLTVTSAQKNPTAFYLCASNNGVNTGELFFGEGSRLTVL.

This rearrangement joins TRBV21-1 to TRBJ1-1. TRBV21-1 is tagged as a pseudogene. The CDR3 length is 14 residues. CDR3 sequence: CASSKRPVGTEAFF. The CDR3 region has the DNA TGTGCCAGCAGCAAAAGGCCTGTCGGGACTGAAGCTTTCTTT.

The chain carries TRBV9 and TRBJ2-5; 7 bases agree with TRBD1. The CDR3 totals 15 residues. The trim removed 0 bases at V and 5 bases at J, leaving 7 bases unmatched. Germline lookup yields CDR1 SGDLS and CDR2 YYNGEE. The CDR3 region is CASSVEGQTGETQYF. CDR3 sequence (DNA): TGTGCCAGCAGCGTAGAGGGACAGACTGGGGAGACCCAGTACTTC.

The J gene is TRBJ2-7, the V gene TRBV13; the match to TRBD2 covers 11 bases. CDR1 and CDR2 from the germline V gene are PRHDT and FYEKMQ (reference sequence). The CDR3 consists of 16 residues. V was clipped by 6 bases and J by 3 bases; unmatched bases: 10. This chain's CDR3 is CASSQPSGTSGYEQYF. CDR3 in DNA: TGTGCCAGCAGTCAACCCTCAGGGACTAGCGGCTACGAGCAGTACTTC.

This chain uses TRBV2 with TRBJ1-1; D is perhaps TRBD1 (5 bases). V lost 6 bases and J lost 2, with 13 bases in between. CDR1 is SNHLY, CDR2 FYNNEI, per germline. CDR3 length equals 14 residues. The CDR3 coding sequence is TGTGCCAGCAGGGCCGCGGGGGGAAACACTGAAGCTTTCTTT. Translation: CASRAAGGNTEAFF.